The present T cell receptor (beta chain) was sequenced within a study of CD8 T cells in Susac syndrome. Trimming cost V 7 bases and J 7 bases, with 13 bases left between them. CDR3 size: 13 residues. RNA was extracted with the RNeasy kit, and a quantity of roughly 0.45 to 1 ug was reverse transcribed using random hexamers. TCRdb redid the calling of the immunoSEQ multiplex PCR reads with MiXCR, one entry per CDR3 protein. The table has approximately 200,000 distinct CDR3 sequences, around 95% seen once. This TCR was sampled from a human donor with multiple sclerosis. The sequencing input was CD4+ T cells from PBMCs. The rearrangement uses TRBV12-3 or TRBV12-4 and TRBJ2-2, with D possibly being TRBD1 (6 bases). CDR3: CASTLRGIGELFF. Written as DNA, the CDR3 is TGTGCCAGCACCCTTAGGGGGATCGGGGAGCTGTTTTTT.